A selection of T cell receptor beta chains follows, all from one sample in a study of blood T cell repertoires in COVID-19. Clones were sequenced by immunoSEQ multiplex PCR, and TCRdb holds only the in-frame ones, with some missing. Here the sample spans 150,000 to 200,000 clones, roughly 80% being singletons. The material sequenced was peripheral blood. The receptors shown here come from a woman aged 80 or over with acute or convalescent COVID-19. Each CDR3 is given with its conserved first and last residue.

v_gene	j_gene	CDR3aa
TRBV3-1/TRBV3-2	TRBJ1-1	CASSQDFPGEAFF
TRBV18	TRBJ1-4	CASSRQGEYEKLFF
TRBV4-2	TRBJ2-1	CASSQEGRGGLNEQFF
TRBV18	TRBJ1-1	CASSFVDSENTEAFF
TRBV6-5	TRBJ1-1	CASTPDFDLNTEAFF
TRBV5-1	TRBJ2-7	CASSLGVTQHEQYF
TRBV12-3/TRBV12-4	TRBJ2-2	CASSSRGPGELFF
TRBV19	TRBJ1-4	CASSIGTGNEKLFF
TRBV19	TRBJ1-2	CASKITPGLNYGYTF
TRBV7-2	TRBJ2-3	CASSLGGSGRATDTQYF
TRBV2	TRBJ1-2	CASSVSGTAAGSGYTF
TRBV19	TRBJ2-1	CASSIGSGETNEQFF
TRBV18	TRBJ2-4	CASSQGQAGGSQNIQYF
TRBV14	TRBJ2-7	CASSQGFSDEQYF
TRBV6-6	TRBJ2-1	CASTPGQAPNEQFF
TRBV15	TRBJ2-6	CATSRVLNSGANVLTF
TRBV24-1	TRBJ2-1	CATSDLFAQGANEQFF
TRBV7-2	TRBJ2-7	CASSLGRGQGLYEQYF
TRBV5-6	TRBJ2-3	CASSPYSTDTQYF